Below, 18 T cell receptor beta chains from the same sample are listed, as sequenced in a study of glioma-infiltrating T cells. TCR alpha and beta CDR3 regions were amplified from RNA using iRepertoire nested multiplex PCR. TCRdb re-derived calls from the multiplex PCR reads in MiXCR, one entry per CDR3 protein. In the table there are about 380,000 distinct CDR3 sequences, 41% of which are singletons. The sequencing sample was made of glioma tissue, nonneoplastic brain tissue, or PBMCs (not recorded which). These receptors were collected from a human donor with low-grade glioma or glioblastoma, undergoing nonglioma brain surgery, or in good health (not recorded which).

Regarding this clonotype: This may be a read error, as it is one base from a much larger clone. This chain uses TRBV25-1 with TRBJ2-3, with 16 bases lining up with TRBD2. This CDR3 has 20 amino acids. The germline V gene has CDR1 MGHDK and CDR2 SYGVNS. The V and J ends lost 5 bases and 3 bases, in that order; junction bases with no gene match: 14. CDR3 loop: CASSTTSGLAGGPTTDTQYF. The CDR3 nucleotides read TGTGCCAGCAGTACCACGTCGGGACTAGCGGGAGGGCCGACGACAGATACGCAGTATTTT.

V usage is TRBV19 and J usage is TRBJ2-7; 10 positions match TRBD2. CDR3 size: 15 residues. Per the germline V gene, CDR1 is LNHDA and CDR2 is SQIVND (reference sequence). V lost 5 bases, J lost 0 bases, and 4 bases stayed unmatched. CDR3 nucleotide sequence: TGTGCCAGTAGTCCGGGACTAGCGCTCTCCTACGAGCAGTACTTC. This codes for CASSPGLALSYEQYF.

The chain joins TRBV6-2 or TRBV6-3 to TRBJ2-7; D is unresolved. This CDR3 spans 13 amino acids. Trimming took 2 bases from V and 1 from J, leaving 6 bases between them. The germline V gene has CDR1 MNHEY and CDR2 SVGEGT. CDR3 bases: TGTGCCAGCAGTTACCCGACATCCTACGAGCAGTACTTC. Translation: CASSYPTSYEQYF.

This clonotype was detected only a few times. The chain combines TRBV24-1 with TRBJ2-1, with D unclear. There are 13 residues in the CDR3. Germline loops: CDR1 KGHDR, CDR2 SFDVKD. V gave up 3 bases and J gave up 5 bases, with 7 bases separating them. CDR3 DNA: TGTGCCACCAGTGATCTCATGAACAATGAGCAGTTCTTC. Amino acids: CATSDLMNNEQFF.

This chain joins TRBV20-1 and TRBJ1-2; a weak D match, TRBD1 (5 bases). CDR3 length: 13 residues. V lost 0 bases to trimming and J lost 6 bases, with 11 bases between them. From germline, CDR1 is DFQATT and CDR2 SNEGSKA (reference sequence). CDR3 sequence reads: CSARDYRKDGYTF. CDR3 sequence (DNA): TGCAGTGCTAGAGATTACAGGAAAGATGGCTACACCTTC.

Remarks on this clonotype: A much larger clone lies one base from this, so it may be a read error. Here the CDR3 omits its conserved ending phenylalanine or tryptophan, so a read error is the likely source. The chain uses TRBV6-1 and TRBJ1-1; D ambiguous. Germline V lookup: CDR1 MNHNS, CDR2 SASEGT. CDR3 length: 15 residues. V lost 1 base and J lost 0, with 9 bases in between. The CDR3 nucleotides read TGTGCCAGCAGTGAAGGGGAGTACTTGAACACTGAAGCTTTCGTT. Amino acids: CASSEGEYLNTEAFV.

This clonotype appeared many times. This chain uses TRBV28 with TRBJ2-7; 9 bases fit TRBD2. Germline V gene data show CDR1 as MDHEN and CDR2 as SYDVKM. This CDR3 has 15 amino acids. The V and J ends lost 2 bases and 5 bases, in that order; junction bases with no gene match: 7. The CDR3 is CASSLISTSGHEQYF. CDR3 in DNA: TGTGCCAGCAGTTTAATCTCGACTAGCGGCCACGAGCAGTACTTC.

The chain is built from TRBV20-1 and TRBJ2-7, with D possibly TRBD2 on 5 matching bases. V dropped 1 base and J dropped 2 bases, with 15 bases sitting between them. The CDR3 is made up of 15 amino acids. The germline gives CDR1 DFQATT, CDR2 SNEGSKA (reference sequence). CDR3 amino acids: CSARGGGWGAYEQYF. CDR3 coding DNA: TGCAGTGCTAGAGGTGGCGGCTGGGGAGCCTACGAGCAGTACTTC.

The genes are TRBV11-2 and TRBJ2-3, with TRBD2 matching 10 bases. J lost 6 bases, V lost 5 bases, and 14 bases had no gene match. The CDR3 runs 17 residues. The germline CDR1 and CDR2 sequences are SGHAT and FQNNGV. The CDR3 protein is CASSDIIKREGPDTQYF. CDR3 DNA: TGTGCCAGCAGCGACATCATAAAGCGGGAGGGCCCCGATACGCAGTATTTT.

This chain joins TRBV29-1 and TRBJ2-3; no definite D call. Germline values: CDR1 SQVTM, CDR2 ANQGSEA. V dropped 6 bases and J dropped 0 bases, with 13 bases sitting between them. The CDR3 consists of 14 residues. CDR3 sequence: CSVGPSQSTDTQYF. Here the CDR3 DNA reads TGCAGCGTCGGCCCGAGCCAGAGCACAGATACGCAGTATTTT.

Regarding this clonotype: Possible read error: a much larger clone is one base away. Without the conserved terminal phenylalanine or tryptophan, this CDR3 likely stems from a read error. The chain combines TRBV28 with TRBJ2-7; D not resolved. Germline assignment: CDR1 MDHEN and CDR2 SYDVKM. The CDR3 length is 14 residues. The V end was cut by 5 bases, the J end by 2 bases, with 13 bases between. In DNA, the CDR3 is TGTGCCAGCAGTCCCCGGGCCCCGACCTACGAGCAGTACCTC. This translates into CASSPRAPTYEQYL.

The V call is TRBV28, the J call TRBJ2-7; D is perhaps TRBD2 (7 bases). Trimming left V 6 bases short and J 0 bases short, with 15 bases between. The CDR3 has 15 amino acids. Germline V lookup: CDR1 MDHEN, CDR2 SYDVKM. CDR3 sequence: CASRARGGISYEQYF. The CDR3 coding sequence is TGTGCCAGCAGGGCTAGGGGGGGTATCTCCTACGAGCAGTACTTC.

This clonotype was seen at least ten times. The chain employs TRBV20-1 and TRBJ1-2; D not certain. The CDR3 has 15 amino acids. V lost 6 bases and J lost 2, with 19 bases in between. The V gene's germline CDR1 is DFQATT and CDR2 SNEGSKA (reference sequence). CDR3 region: CSAPVPGRQNYGYTF. The DNA of the CDR3 is TGCAGTGCCCCTGTACCCGGGCGGCAGAACTATGGCTACACCTTC.

This chain uses TRBV6-9 with TRBJ2-7; TRBD2 matches 8 bases. CDR1 and CDR2 from the germline V gene are MNHGY and SVAAGI. The CDR3 contains 13 residues. J was trimmed by 4 bases and V by 4 bases; bases with no gene match: 3. CDR3 region: CASSFSGNYEQYF. In DNA, the CDR3 is TGTGCCAGCAGTTTTAGCGGGAATTACGAGCAGTACTTC.

This chain uses TRBV2 with TRBJ2-1, with unresolved D. V lost 7 bases to trimming and J lost 4 bases, with 14 bases between them. The CDR3 length is 14 residues. Germline CDR1 and CDR2: SNHLY and FYNNEI. CDR3 nucleotides: TGTGCCAGCAAGAGGTCCGTCGGATACAATGAGCAGTTCTTC. Translation: CASKRSVGYNEQFF. Combining the CDR3 with reference TRBV2 and TRBJ2-1 gives the whole variable domain EPEVTQTPSHQVTQMGQEVILRCVPISNHLYFYWYRQILGQKVEFLVSFYNNEISEKSEIFDDQFSVERPDGSNFTLKIRSTKLEDSAMYFCASKRSVGYNEQFFGPGTRLTVL.

The CDR3 DNA follows: TGTGCCAGCAGGAAGACAGGAAACTATGGCTACACCTTC. This sequence encodes CASRKTGNYGYTF. The V gene is TRBV6-1, the J gene TRBJ1-2; a possible D gene is TRBD1 (6 bases). V dropped 6 bases and J dropped 2 bases, with 10 bases sitting between them. The CDR3 runs to 13 residues. The germline V gene encodes CDR1 MNHNS and CDR2 SASEGT.

For the CDR3, the DNA is TGTGCCAGCAGCAGGGGGACAGGGCAAGAGACCCAGTACTTC. Amino acids: CASSRGTGQETQYF. This chain connects TRBV5-4 to TRBJ2-5; TRBD1 matches at 9 bases. The CDR3 runs to 14 residues. The ends lost 4 bases at V and 2 bases at J; junction bases unmatched: 3. Germline CDR1 SGHNT, CDR2 YYREEE (reference sequence).

A note on this clonotype: A much larger clone is a single base away; this may be a read error. The chain employs TRBV28 and TRBJ1-1; tentatively, D is TRBD1 (5 bases). From germline, CDR1 is MDHEN and CDR2 SYDVKM. The length of the CDR3 is 14 residues. The CDR3 spells CASSLPFDSPEALF. CDR3 coding DNA: TGTGCCAGCAGTTTACCCTTCGACAGTCCTGAAGCTCTCTTT.